This TCR beta chain was documented in a study of CD8+ T cells in alopecia areata (dated by TCRdb to between 2018 and 2020). Regarding the research as a whole: The treated patients, all with moderate-to-severe alopecia areata, were enrolled in an open-label pilot trial of oral tofacitinib given at 5 to 10 mg twice daily. Patients stayed on tofacitinib for 6 to 18 months and then had 6 months of follow-up off drug so that delayed response and recurrence could be assessed. Disease severity in treated patients was measured with the SALT score, which quantifies the percentage of affected scalp surface area. High-throughput TCRbeta sequencing was used to examine T cell clonal expansion in alopecia areata in both the C3H/HeJ mouse model and human patients. Scalp tissue and sorted CD4+ and CD8+ peripheral blood T cells from patchy and totalis/universalis alopecia areata patients and from healthy controls were covered by human TCRbeta sequencing. Tofacitinib-treated patients had biopsies at baseline and at 4 and 24 weeks of treatment, with a later scalp biopsy in several patients. Scalp clonality was compared among normal scalp (n=4), patchy alopecia areata scalp (n=8), and alopecia totalis/universalis scalp (n=8). RNA came from the PAXgene miRNA kit for fixed scalp, the miRNeasy kit for PBMCs, and the RNeasy kit for mouse skin. TCRbeta CDR3 regions were amplified by immunoSEQ multiplex PCR with 35 Vbeta forward and 13 Jbeta reverse primers. Overall study results and their limits: Compared with normal scalp, lesional scalp had higher clonality and more expanded CD8+ clones, particularly in alopecia totalis/universalis, a pattern that suggests antigenic drive. TCR sequences shared between patients were less clear than in mice, possibly partly because of HLA diversity in the patient population. With tofacitinib, both scalp clonality and the number of expanded CD8+ clones among the top 100 scalp clones went down significantly. Scalp TCR repertoire analysis is complicated because resident alphabeta T cells in normal human skin are also sequenced, whereas mouse skin is dominated by gammadelta T cells. During tofacitinib treatment, many expanded lesional clones stuck around in both scalp and blood, and this persistence may partly explain why relapse happens after treatment is stopped. Because the treated cohort was small and had just a single nonresponder, larger studies are needed to establish links between baseline CD8+ expansion and response.

The sample holds one count of this clone. Its antigen remains unidentified. Base quality data are lacking; no much larger clone is found one base away. Relative to germline, V is missing 1 base and J is missing 2 bases, with 4 bases of the junction outside any gene match. Taken from the germline V gene (reference sequence), the CDR1 and CDR2 loops are LNHNV and YYDKDF. The CDR3 numbers 15 residues from cysteine through phenylalanine. The entry retains the CDR3 DNA only, 45 bases that are in frame from base 1. This sample's time point label indicates: about 25 weeks on oral tofacitinib. The intended sense of this specimen's treatment or condition label: oral pan-JAK inhibitor, 5-10 mg twice daily. Peripheral blood and lesional scalp punch biopsies were obtained from patients with alopecia areata. PBMCs were isolated by density centrifugation and stained for CD3, CD4 and CD8, after which CD4+ and CD8+ T cells were sorted on a FACSAria.

Libraries were prepared through the immunoSEQ multiplex PCR assay. To provide template for TCR sequencing, every sample had RNA extracted and reverse transcribed into cDNA. SuperScript III was used to make first-strand cDNA, primed with a 2:1 mix of oligo-dT and random hexamers. A synthetic immune receptor repertoire was used to gauge amplification bias, and whatever bias remained was removed computationally. As for the original processing: Raw reads were preprocessed to remove errors, and CDR3 was defined according to IMGT conventions as the region from the conserved cysteine to phenylalanine. Clonality was computed by normalizing Shannon entropy by log2 of the number of productive unique TCRs and subtracting the result from 1. Whether each scalp clone was CD4 or CD8 was inferred by checking scalp TCRbeta sequences against the CD4 and CD8 repertoires from sorted blood. TCRdb took this table from immuneACCESS and kept in-frame rearrangements with V and J called. Such tables lack part of the clones; where checked against another copy, unresolved V genes explain under half of the gap, and the rest is unexplained. That table is the source of V, J and clone size, and D and trimming were worked out from the DNA. This sample comprises under 350,000 clones, roughly 50% of them detected only once. The ten largest clonotypes hold approximately 1.8% of the sample.

The receptor was derived from a human donor with alopecia areata. The chain links TRBV15 with TRBJ1-1; a stretch of 7 junction bases matches TRBD1. Sequenced here: CD4+ T cells sorted from blood, sampled at week 24, from a patient treated with tofacitinib. The CDR3 corresponds to CATSRVGQLNTEAFF. Here is the DNA: TGTGCCACCAGCAGAGTGGGACAGCTTAACACTGAAGCTTTCTTT.